Described below is a single T cell receptor (beta chain) sequence and its context. There are many counts of this clonotype. Its binding antigen is unknown. Per-base quality was not reported, and no clone a single base away is much larger than it. This sample was included in a study of molecular identifiers for immune sequencing clone quantification (dated by TCRdb to between 2018 and 2020). For context, the study as a whole: For a replicate experiment, the RNA from either 20,000 or 100,000 naive CD8 T cells was divided into five aliquots, and four of those aliquots went on to sequencing. This methods study benchmarked molecular-identifier clustering-based TCR repertoire sequencing (MIDCIRS) and TCR RNA copy counting, using CD8 T cells to do so. Summary of the overall study and its limitations: Modeling indicated approximately 2.7 TCR RNA copies recovered per cell, compared with about 10 by digital PCR, which implies a capture efficiency of about 27%. Even against a background of roughly 1 million naive CD8 T cells, spiked-in Jurkat TCR RNA amounting to a single cell's worth was reported to be detectable. Without barcode sub-clustering, chimeric consensus sequences inflated TCR diversity; chimeras reached as high as 47%. The naive libraries included spiked-in Jurkat TCR RNA (roughly 9 copies' worth), and this RNA is not part of the donor repertoire. Clones above 20 RNA copies held over 98% of molecules in CMV-specific effector cells but under 1% in naive cells. Identical TCR molecules sharing a barcode could cause highly expanded clone sizes to be underestimated.

Libraries of naive CD8 T cells were generated from about 20,000 to 1,000,000 sorted cells, with 10%, 30% or 50% of the purified RNA used. Naive CD8 T cells, defined as CD8+CD4-CCR7+CD45RA+, were FACS-sorted into RLT Plus buffer on a BD FACSAria II. Approximately nine TCR copies' worth of Jurkat RNA were spiked into about 20,000-1,100,000 naive CD8 T cell samples to test detection sensitivity. Enrichment of CD8 T cells was performed with RosetteSep CD8+ T Cell Enrichment Cocktail and Ficoll-Paque, after which ACK red cell lysis was carried out. Library prep was done by PCR. Sequencing relied on an Illumina HiSeq 4000. Preparation of bulk TCR libraries followed a previously described approach, with the TCR primers listed in Table S5. Total RNA was purified with the Qiagen AllPrep DNA/RNA kit. Before analysis, reads from multiple sequencing runs of one library were combined. Processing in the source paper ran as follows. Reads were retained only if their TCR constant sequence matched exactly, and those retained reads were trimmed to 150 nt and grouped according to their 12-nt molecular barcodes. Reads in each barcode group were sub-clustered using a 15% Levenshtein threshold, and a quality-weighted consensus sequence was built for each RNA molecule. Non-functional sequences were filtered out, along with any lower-count sequence sitting one edit away from another sequence. Barcode sub-clusters with fewer than 20% of the maximum read count were removed, based on fitting two negative binomial distributions. TCRdb reprocessed the public reads (quality trimming at Q25 with fastp, clone calling with MiXCR) and kept in-frame beta chains. Rows matching on CDR3 protein sequence are summarized as one entry with the most common DNA and genes. These V and J calls are TCRdb output, not the study's own analysis. Recorded for this sample are hundreds of thousands of distinct CDR3 sequences; over 20% of them occurred a single time. 0.81% of the sample lies in the top ten.

Sequenced input: naive CD8+ T cells from blood, with Jurkat cell RNA spiked in. The cell subset or site tag for this specimen amounts to: FACS-sorted CD8+CD4-CCR7+CD45RA+ naive T cells. This sequence originates from a human donor in good health. Some libraries in this study had Jurkat cell RNA spiked in.

The DNA reads TGTGCCAGCGCAGTGGACTTGAGCAATCAGCCCCAGCATTTT. Its amino acids are CASAVDLSNQPQHF. The chain is made from TRBV6-2 or TRBV6-3 and TRBJ1-5, with the D gene call left open. Reading the germline V gene gives CDR1 MNHEY and CDR2 SVGEGT. CDR3 length: 14 amino acids, cysteine to phenylalanine. This entry keeps only the CDR3 DNA: 42 bases, framed from base 1. Trimming takes 8 bases from V and 1 base from J, and the germline ends sit 12 bases apart.